A selection of T cell receptor beta chains follows, all from one sample in a study of vaccination and CD4 T cells after COVID-19. Their antigen targets remain unknown. Each CDR3 protein gets one entry after TCRdb re-called the PCR reads with MiXCR. Of approximately 11,000 distinct CDR3 sequences in the sample, less than 35% were seen once. Sequenced material: cultured CD4+ T cells from blood. These receptors all come from a human donor with COVID-19. Each CDR3 is given with its conserved first and last residue. The D gene is left open where the match is weak. Clone size is not always given. Where it is, it says once, few, many or a class for expanded clones.

DNA | CDR3 | J | size | D | V
TGTGCCAGTAGTCGGCAGAAATATAGCAATCAGCCCCAGCATTTT | CASSRQKYSNQPQHF | TRBJ1-5 | few | NA | TRBV19
TGTGCCATCAGTTCCCAGCGGGGGGTCGGAGAGACCCAGTACTTC | CAISSQRGVGETQYF | TRBJ2-5 | NA | TRBD2 | TRBV10-3
TGTGCCACCAGTGATCCGTCTTTTCCTACGGGCAGCTCCTACAATGAGCAGTTCTTC | CATSDPSFPTGSSYNEQFF | TRBJ2-1 | once | NA | TRBV24-1
TGTGCCAGCTCACCACTAGTAGCGGGATTCACAGATACGCAGTATTTT | CASSPLVAGFTDTQYF | TRBJ2-3 | NA | TRBD2 | TRBV18
TGTGCCAGCAGTTACACTCCCTCGCCAGGGCGGGACACTGAAGCTTTCTTT | CASSYTPSPGRDTEAFF | TRBJ1-1 | few | NA | TRBV6-2/TRBV6-3
TGTGCCAGCAGTCGGGACCACGATGATTCACCCCTCCACTTT | CASSRDHDDSPLHF | TRBJ1-6 | NA | NA | TRBV6-4
TGTGCCAGCAGTTTTGGGTTTGGGGCCAACGTCCTGACTTTC | CASSFGFGANVLTF | TRBJ2-6 | NA | NA | TRBV28
TGTGCCAGCAACACTGGGAGGGGCCAAGATACGCAGTATTTT | CASNTGRGQDTQYF | TRBJ2-3 | NA | TRBD2 | TRBV12-3/TRBV12-4
TGTGCCAGCAGCTTATGGAGCGGGGCGACCTATAGCAAAAACATTCAGTACTTC | CASSLWSGATYSKNIQYF | TRBJ2-4 | few | TRBD2 | TRBV7-9
TGTGCCAGCAGCTTTGATCAGGGTCGAGATGAAAAACTGTTTTTT | CASSFDQGRDEKLFF | TRBJ1-4 | NA | NA | TRBV5-4
TGTGCCAGTAGTATACCGAGCAGGGGATATGGCTACACCTTC | CASSIPSRGYGYTF | TRBJ1-2 | NA | NA | TRBV19
TGTGTCAGCAGCTTGGAGACTAGTAGGTCCGAGACCCAGTACTTC | CVSSLETSRSETQYF | TRBJ2-5 | NA | NA | TRBV5-4
TGTGCCAGCAGCCAACACAGGGGTAATCAGCCCCAGCATTTT | CASSQHRGNQPQHF | TRBJ1-5 | NA | TRBD1 | TRBV9
TGTGCCATCAGTGACAAAAAATCGCCGAATCAGCCCCAGCATTTT | CAISDKKSPNQPQHF | TRBJ1-5 | NA | NA | TRBV10-3
TGTGCCAGCAGCGCTCCGGGACAGGGGTTCGGAGAGACCCAGTACTTC | CASSAPGQGFGETQYF | TRBJ2-5 | few | TRBD1 | TRBV2
TGTGCCAGCAGCACGAACAGGGGCCACTATGGCTACACCTTC | CASSTNRGHYGYTF | TRBJ1-2 | few | TRBD1 | TRBV9
TGTGCCAGTGGAACAGGGCTCGGCTACACCTTC | CASGTGLGYTF | TRBJ1-2 | few | NA | TRBV19
TGTGCCTGGAGTGGAGACAGGACCACTGAAGCTTTCTTT | CAWSGDRTTEAFF | TRBJ1-1 | few | NA | TRBV30
TGTGCCAGCAGTCTGACAGACATAGGGTCACCCCTCCACTTT | CASSLTDIGSPLHF | TRBJ1-6 | NA | NA | TRBV12-3/TRBV12-4
TGTGCCACCGGATCATTCCTGAACACTGAAGCTTTCTTT | CATGSFLNTEAFF | TRBJ1-1 | few | NA | TRBV7-9
TGTGCCAGCAGAGTGGCGACAACAAAAGGAGAGACCCAGTACTTC | CASRVATTKGETQYF | TRBJ2-5 | NA | NA | TRBV27
TGCAGTGCTAGAGATCACCGACTAGCGGGGGCCACGTCCTACGAGCAGTACTTC | CSARDHRLAGATSYEQYF | TRBJ2-7 | NA | TRBD2 | TRBV20-1
TGTGCCAGCTCCCGAGGTTATGGCACAGATACGCAGTATTTT | CASSRGYGTDTQYF | TRBJ2-3 | NA | NA | TRBV6-4
TGCGCCAGCAGCCCGGGGAGTGCAACTAATGAAAAACTGTTTTTT | CASSPGSATNEKLFF | TRBJ1-4 | NA | NA | TRBV5-1
TGTGCCAGCAGGAACCCGGTAGATACGCAGTATTTT | CASRNPVDTQYF | TRBJ2-3 | NA | NA | TRBV27
TGTGCCAGCAGCTTAGTGCGGGGGGGCCAGGAGACCCAGTACTTC | CASSLVRGGQETQYF | TRBJ2-5 | few | TRBD2 | TRBV7-2
TGTGCCAGCAGGCCACAGGGGGCCAGCCAAGAGACCCAGTACTTC | CASRPQGASQETQYF | TRBJ2-5 | NA | TRBD1 | TRBV5-4
TGTGCCAGTAGGGGGGACAGGGTTAACTATGGCTACACCTTC | CASRGDRVNYGYTF | TRBJ1-2 | NA | TRBD1 | TRBV19
TGTGCCAGCAGCTTAAGGGGGGGGTGGATCATGAACACTGAAGCTTTCTTT | CASSLRGGWIMNTEAFF | TRBJ1-1 | NA | NA | TRBV7-3
TGTGCCAGCAGCTTGGAGTCAGGGTCATCTCAGCCCCAGCATTTT | CASSLESGSSQPQHF | TRBJ1-5 | few | NA | TRBV5-5
TGCAGTCCACAGACATCCGGGCAAGTCTCCTACGAGCAGTACTTC | CSPQTSGQVSYEQYF | TRBJ2-7 | NA | NA | TRBV20-1
TGTGCCAGCAGATTGGAGGGTGCCAACTATGGCTACACCTTC | CASRLEGANYGYTF | TRBJ1-2 | NA | NA | TRBV5-5
TGTGCCAGTAGTATTGAAGGGGGCTACGAGCAGTACTTC | CASSIEGGYEQYF | TRBJ2-7 | few | NA | TRBV19
TGTGCCAGCAGCCCAGGTCGGGATGAGCAGTTCTTC | CASSPGRDEQFF | TRBJ2-1 | NA | NA | TRBV5-6
NA | CASTNQTSMYLCASRTGTPYEQYF | TRBJ2-7 | NA | NA | TRBV11-2
TGTGCCAGCAGTTTTTCAGGGATGAACACTGAAGCTTTCTTT | CASSFSGMNTEAFF | TRBJ1-1 | medium-sized | NA | TRBV27
TGTGCCAGCAGACCCCTGGGGGGGGGAGGTGGAAATCAGCCCCAGCATTTT | CASRPLGGGGGNQPQHF | TRBJ1-5 | NA | NA | TRBV28
TGCAGTGCTAGTGGACAGGTAACTGAAGCTTTCTTT | CSASGQVTEAFF | TRBJ1-1 | few | TRBD1 | TRBV20-1